This TCR beta chain is drawn from a study of T cells in Graves' hyperthyroidism and ophthalmopathy. This clonotype was recorded at least ten times. Hyperthyroidism in the patients, aged 18 to 65, was newly diagnosed and under 2 months in duration. Patients having uncontrolled infection, another autoimmune disease, pregnancy or lactation were not included. Amplified TCR beta CDR3 regions derived from RNA transcripts. Primed by the HTBI set, a first-round RT-PCR was run on the TCR CDR3. TCRdb itself ran the multiplex PCR reads through MiXCR, one entry per CDR3 protein. The sample holds more than 300,000 distinct CDR3 sequences, approximately 18% seen once. Germline CDR1 MNHEY, CDR2 SVGEGT. This CDR3 has 16 amino acids. The J segment lost 3 bases and the V segment lost 4 bases, leaving 6 bases of the junction unmatched.

Sequencing was done on a sample of blood. The clonotype originates from a woman under 40 with Graves' hyperthyroidism that later progressed to Graves' ophthalmopathy. This chain joins TRBV6-2 or TRBV6-3 and TRBJ2-5; 12 bases agree with TRBD2. The CDR3 loop is CASSSGLAGIKETQYF. The CDR3 nucleotides are TGTGCCAGCAGTTCCGGACTAGCGGGGATCAAAGAGACCCAGTACTTC.